Sequencing of this T cell receptor (beta chain) was carried out in a study of regulatory T cells in long-lasting Graves disease. Study-wide points: Persistent disease samples used TRBV28, TRBJ1-2 and TRBJ2-5 preferentially.

HTBI primers from iRepertoire and Arm-PCR of CDR3 regions yielded the TCR beta libraries. TCRdb processed the multiplex PCR reads anew with MiXCR; each CDR3 protein has one entry. The sample lists 540,000 or so distinct CDR3 sequences, 13% seen once, with over 7.5% in the top ten. The V and J ends lost 2 bases and 0 bases respectively, with 13 bases between them. The CDR3 covers 16 residues. Germline V gives CDR1 MNHEY, CDR2 SMNVEV (reference sequence). This clonotype turned up a few times. What it binds is unknown. The time point: newly diagnosed GD, antithyroid drugs for less than 3 months. Construction of the TCR library relied on RNA isolated from PBMCs. The sample was also linked to a second study, of T cells in Graves' hyperthyroidism and ophthalmopathy. That paper notes: The HTBI primer set was used in a first-round RT-PCR of the TCR CDR3.

This clonotype was obtained from a man aged 25 to 40 with Graves disease. The sample in question was peripheral blood mononuclear cells (PBMCs), obtained at new diagnosis, from a patient treated with antithyroid drugs. The V call is TRBV27, the J call TRBJ1-1; no clear D. CDR3 nucleotides: TGTGCCAGCAGTTTACTAGGTTCCCCGGTGAACACTGAAGCTTTCTTT. It specifies CASSLLGSPVNTEAFF.